This entry lists 14 T cell receptor beta chains sequenced from one sample in a study of blood T cell repertoires in COVID-19. The assay was immunoSEQ multiplex PCR, and TCRdb's table has in-frame clones only and misses some. This sample has tens of thousands of clones, with 87% found just once. The sample comprised peripheral blood. The receptors originated from a man between 40 and 49 years old with COVID-19, enrolled during active disease.

This clone was seen a few times. The chain employs TRBV10-1 and TRBJ2-2; D might be TRBD1 (5 bases). The CDR3 contains 16 residues. V lost 2 bases, J lost 5 bases, and 15 bases lay in between. The germline gives CDR1 WNHNN, CDR2 SYGVQD (reference sequence). In DNA form, the CDR3 reads TGCGCCAGCAGTGAGGCAGACTCAGGGCGAACCGGGGAGCTGTTTTTT. Its protein product is CASSEADSGRTGELFF.

CDR3 loop: CATSRDRGGPPGNTIYF. CDR3 nucleotide sequence: TGTGCCACCAGCAGAGATCGGGGGGGACCTCCTGGAAACACCATATATTTT. The V gene is TRBV15, the J gene TRBJ1-3; TRBD1 might be the D (5 bases). There are 17 residues in the CDR3. The V gene lost 0 bases and the J gene lost 2 bases, with 14 bases spanning the gap. Germline CDR1 and CDR2: LNHNV and YYDKDF (reference sequence).

This clone was counted between two and nine times. The chain joins TRBV7-3 to TRBJ2-3, with 7 bases that match TRBD2. This CDR3 region has 15 residues. Germline V gives CDR1 SGHTA, CDR2 FQGTGA. The V and J ends lost 2 bases and 3 bases, in that order; junction bases with no gene match: 5. The CDR3 sequence is CASSLQGGATDTQYF. CDR3 in DNA: TGTGCCAGCAGCTTACAGGGAGGGGCTACAGATACGCAGTATTTT.

This chain joins TRBV5-6 and TRBJ2-5, with 7 bases that match TRBD1. V lost 2 bases and J lost 4; bases outside the gene matches: 8. The CDR3 has 15 amino acids. Germline lookup yields CDR1 SGHDT and CDR2 YYEEEE. In DNA form, the CDR3 reads TGTGCCAGCAGCTTTGTTGAACAGGGGAGAGAGACCCAGTACTTC. Translated, it gives CASSFVEQGRETQYF. Full variable domain (outside the CDR3, taken from reference TRBV5-6 and TRBJ2-5): DAGVTQSPTHLIKTRGQQVTLRCSPKSGHDTVSWYQQALGQGPQFIFQYYEEEERQRGNFPDRFSGHQFPNYSSELNVNALLLGDSALYLCASSFVEQGRETQYFGPGTRLLVL.

CDR3: CAWTPRNTEAFF. In DNA form, the CDR3 reads TGTGCCTGGACACCGCGAAACACTGAAGCTTTCTTT. The chain uses TRBV30 and TRBJ1-1, with D unresolved. This CDR3 has 12 amino acids. V was clipped by 4 bases and J by 2 bases, with 8 bases between them. Germline values: CDR1 GTSNPN, CDR2 SVGIG (reference sequence).

This clone was picked up a small number of times. The chain couples TRBV5-1 to TRBJ2-7, with D uncertain. Germline V gene data show CDR1 as SGHRS and CDR2 as YFSETQ. The V end lost 0 bases, the J end lost 7 bases, and 8 bases lay between the germline ends. The CDR3 is 12 amino acids. CDR3 DNA sequence: TGCGCCAGCAGCTTGGGAGGAAGGGAGCAGTACTTC. Protein product: CASSLGGREQYF.

This clone has a handful of counts. V gene TRBV25-1 combines with J gene TRBJ1-4; 9 nucleotides line up with TRBD1. Germline assignment: CDR1 MGHDK and CDR2 SYGVNS. This CDR3 comprises 18 residues. Trimming took 3 bases from V and 10 from J; bases not matched to a gene: 18. The CDR3 nucleotides read TGTGCCAGCAGTGACCCCCGGGACAGGGTCTCACCCGGGGGAAAACTGTTTTTT. Translated, it gives CASSDPRDRVSPGGKLFF.

The chain recombines TRBV25-1 with TRBJ2-7; 7 bases line up with TRBD1. The CDR3 is 16 amino acids. The V and J ends lost 4 bases and 0 bases, in that order; junction bases with no gene match: 9. The germline CDR1 and CDR2 sequences are MGHDK and SYGVNS. CDR3 nucleotides: TGTGCCAGCAGTGGAGGGGGACAGCCGCCCTCCTACGAGCAGTACTTC. Translation: CASSGGGQPPSYEQYF.

The chain joins TRBV11-3 to TRBJ1-2; no clear D. The V end was cut by 0 bases, the J end by 8 bases, with 16 bases between. This CDR3 is built from 15 residues. CDR1 is SGHNT, CDR2 YENEEA, per germline. The CDR3 region has the DNA TGTGCCAGCAGCTTAGATCGAGGCGGAAGAGGAGGCTACACCTTC. The encoded protein is CASSLDRGGRGGYTF.

V is TRBV9 and J is TRBJ2-7; D call uncertain. CDR3 length: 12 residues. Germline CDR1 and CDR2: SGDLS and YYNGEE. Trimming took off 7 bases at V and 2 bases at J, with 10 bases between the two ends. The CDR3 spells CASGPLPYEQYF. CDR3 nucleotide sequence: TGTGCCAGCGGGCCCCTACCCTACGAGCAGTACTTC. Full variable domain (remainder filled in from reference TRBV9 and TRBJ2-7): DSGVTQTPKHLITATGQRVTLRCSPRSGDLSVYWYQQSLDQGLQFLIQYYNGEERAKGNILERFSAQQFPDLHSELNLSSLELGDSALYFCASGPLPYEQYFGPGTRLTVT.

The V gene is TRBV19, the J gene TRBJ1-1; 9 nucleotides align to TRBD1. Unmatched junction bases numbered 3, after V lost 5 bases and J lost 5 bases. The length of the CDR3 is 13 residues. CDR1 and CDR2 from the germline V gene are LNHDA and SQIVND (reference sequence). The CDR3: CASSPDRGTEAFF. CDR3 nucleotides: TGTGCCAGTAGTCCAGACAGGGGGACTGAAGCTTTCTTT.

This clone was picked up one time. V is TRBV5-1 and J is TRBJ2-2; 7 bases agree with TRBD1. CDR1 SGHRS and CDR2 YFSETQ come from the germline V gene. Unmatched junction bases numbered 9, after V lost 4 bases and J lost 6 bases. The CDR3 consists of 15 residues. The CDR3 loop reads CASSGGTAEAGELFF. CDR3 coding DNA: TGCGCCAGCAGCGGTGGGACAGCAGAAGCCGGGGAGCTGTTTTTT.

The V call is TRBV7-9, the J call TRBJ2-2, with D possibly being TRBD1 (6 bases). Germline V gives CDR1 SEHNR, CDR2 FQNEAQ (reference sequence). Trimming removed 5 bases from V and 3 bases from J, with 13 bases in between. The CDR3 spans 15 residues. The CDR3 sequence: CASSPLRQDTGELFF. The CDR3, as DNA: TGTGCCAGCAGCCCCTTGCGACAGGACACCGGGGAGCTGTTTTTT.

This sequence joins TRBV19 and TRBJ1-5; D ambiguous. This CDR3 has 15 amino acids. V was cut by 3 bases and J by 0 bases, with 9 bases left in between. Per germline, CDR1 LNHDA and CDR2 SQIVND (reference sequence). The CDR3 DNA follows: TGTGCCAGTAGTATCGAGGGTTATAGCAATCAGCCCCAGCATTTT. It yields the protein CASSIEGYSNQPQHF.